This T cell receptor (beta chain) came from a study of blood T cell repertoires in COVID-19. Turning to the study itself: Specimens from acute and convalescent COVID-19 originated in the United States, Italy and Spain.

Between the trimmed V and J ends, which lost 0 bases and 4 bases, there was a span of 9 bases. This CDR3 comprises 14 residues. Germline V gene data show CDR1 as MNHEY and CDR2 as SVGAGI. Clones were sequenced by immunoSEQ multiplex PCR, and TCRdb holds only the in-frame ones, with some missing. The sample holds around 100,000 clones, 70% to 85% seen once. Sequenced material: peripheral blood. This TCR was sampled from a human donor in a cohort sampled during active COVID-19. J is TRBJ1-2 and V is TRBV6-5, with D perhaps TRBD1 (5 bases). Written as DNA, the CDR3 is TGTGCCAGCAGTTACTCCGGGCAGGGCTATGGCTACACCTTC. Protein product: CASSYSGQGYGYTF.